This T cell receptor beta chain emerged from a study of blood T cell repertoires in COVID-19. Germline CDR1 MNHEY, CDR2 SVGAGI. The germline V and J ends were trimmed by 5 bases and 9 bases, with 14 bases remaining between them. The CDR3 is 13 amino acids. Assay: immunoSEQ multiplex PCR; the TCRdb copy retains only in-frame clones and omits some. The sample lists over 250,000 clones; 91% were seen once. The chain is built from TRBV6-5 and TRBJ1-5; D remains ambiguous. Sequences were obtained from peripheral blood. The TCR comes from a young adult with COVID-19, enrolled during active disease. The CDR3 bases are TGTGCCAGCAGTCCCCAAGCTCGATTGCCCCAGCATTTT. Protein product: CASSPQARLPQHF.